This T cell receptor delta chain was observed in a study of γδ T cells in repeated Plasmodium falciparum infection. Gammadelta T cells were flow-sorted from PBMC into Vgamma9/Vdelta2+ and Vdelta2-negative populations for bulk analysis. The germline V gene has CDR1 TSWWSYY and CDR2 QGS. V dropped 2 bases and J dropped 3; count of bases not matched to a gene: 25. The CDR3 is 23 residues long. To note about this clone: The protein TCRdb lists belongs to a much larger clone and differs from this DNA's translation at residue 13, which points to a read error; the protein shown is made from the DNA.

TCRdb re-called the multiplex PCR reads with CATT. The sample lists tens of thousands of delta-chain clones; over 1.5% were seen once. The sequenced material came from gamma-delta T cells from blood. The origin of this receptor is a pool of human donors (malaria-infected and uninfected, not separated). The chain employs TRDV1 and TRDJ1, with TRDD3 matching over 12 bases. TCRdb carries no J gene annotation; the J gene was assigned here by matching the DNA with germline. CDR3 amino acids: CALGEGLKAFLFSLGDTPDKLIF. The CDR3 region has the DNA TGTGCTCTTGGGGAAGGCTTAAAAGCCTTCCTATTCTCGCTGGGGGATACGCCCGATAAACTCATCTTT.